This T cell receptor (beta chain) comes out of a study of blood T cell repertoires in COVID-19. Germline CDR1 is SGDLS and CDR2 is YYNGEE. The CDR3 totals 19 residues. The V end lost 0 bases, the J end lost 0 bases, and 21 bases lay between the germline ends. This table comes from immunoSEQ multiplex PCR, and its TCRdb copy is limited to in-frame clones, with some not included. Here the sample spans over 85,000 clones, around nine tenths being singletons. This chain joins TRBV9 and TRBJ1-1; D uncertain. The clonotype was recovered from a man between 60 and 75 years old with acute or convalescent COVID-19. The sample taken for sequencing was peripheral blood. This CDR3 is CASSVGPWSLARMNTEAFF. In nucleotides, the CDR3 is TGTGCCAGCAGCGTAGGCCCCTGGAGCTTAGCCCGTATGAACACTGAAGCTTTCTTT.